This T cell receptor (beta chain) was sequenced during a study of Graves' ophthalmopathy and Graves' hyperthyroidism. Study-wide results and caveats: Classification of ophthalmopathy versus stable hyperthyroidism by a 13-signature model yielded around 90% sensitivity and just under 84% specificity. In blood, most expanded thyroid clonotypes above 0.001 frequency were also detected. Sensitivity of under 71% and specificity of nearly 75% were achieved by the model that predicted ophthalmopathy progression.

Excluded were patients with other autoimmune diseases, uncontrolled infections, pregnancy or lactation. Many counts were recorded for this clonotype. Its cognate antigen is unknown. Amplifying from RNA transcripts, the study obtained TCR beta CDR3 regions. The workflow started with a first-round RT-PCR run with HTBI primers and then moved on to a second-round multiplex PCR. TCRdb recomputed calls from the multiplex PCR reads with MiXCR, one row per CDR3 protein. Here the sample spans a few hundred thousand distinct CDR3 sequences, roughly 15% being singletons. This CDR3 has 15 residues. Germline values: CDR1 KGHDR, CDR2 SFDVKD. V lost 3 bases, J lost 6 bases, and 9 bases stayed unmatched.

V is TRBV24-1 and J is TRBJ2-7, with 8 bases aligning to TRBD2. The sequence derives from a young woman with stable Graves' hyperthyroidism. Sequenced material: peripheral blood. CDR3 in DNA: TGTGCCACCAGTGATCCCGGGGGGGCCAAGGGCGAGCAGTACTTC. This gives the protein CATSDPGGAKGEQYF.